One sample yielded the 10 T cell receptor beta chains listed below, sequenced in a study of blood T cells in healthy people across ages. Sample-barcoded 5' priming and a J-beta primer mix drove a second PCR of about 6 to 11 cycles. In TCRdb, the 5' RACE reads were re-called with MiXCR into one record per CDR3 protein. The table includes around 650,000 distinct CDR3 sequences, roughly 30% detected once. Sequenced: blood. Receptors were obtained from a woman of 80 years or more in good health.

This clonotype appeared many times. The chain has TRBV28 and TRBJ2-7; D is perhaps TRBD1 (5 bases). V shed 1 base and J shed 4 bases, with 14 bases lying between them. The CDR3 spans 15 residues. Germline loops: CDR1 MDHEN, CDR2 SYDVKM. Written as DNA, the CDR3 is TGTGCCAGCAGTTTATCATCCCCAGGGTTATACGAGCAGTACTTC. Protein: CASSLSSPGLYEQYF.

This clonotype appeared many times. DNA for the CDR3: TGTGCCAGCAGCGTAGCTGGGACAGAGTACGAGCAGTACTTC. Translating gives CASSVAGTEYEQYF. J is TRBJ2-7 and V is TRBV9; 7 nucleotides agree with TRBD1. V shed 0 bases, J shed 4 bases, and the junction held 4 bases outside the gene matches. Germline CDR1 is SGDLS and CDR2 is YYNGEE. The CDR3 extends over 14 amino acids.

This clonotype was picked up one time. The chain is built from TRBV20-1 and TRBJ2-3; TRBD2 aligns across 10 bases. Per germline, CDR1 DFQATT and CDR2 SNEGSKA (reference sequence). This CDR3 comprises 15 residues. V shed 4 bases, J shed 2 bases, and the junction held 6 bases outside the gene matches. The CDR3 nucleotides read TGCAGTGCTAAAGCTAGCGGGGGAGCCACAGATACGCAGTATTTT. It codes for CSAKASGGATDTQYF.

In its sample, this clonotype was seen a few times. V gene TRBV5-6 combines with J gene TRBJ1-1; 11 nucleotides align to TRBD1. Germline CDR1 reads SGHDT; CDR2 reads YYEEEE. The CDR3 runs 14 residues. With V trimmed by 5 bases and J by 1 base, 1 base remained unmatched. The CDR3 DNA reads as TGTGCCAGCAGGGACAGGGGGCGGAACACTGAAGCTTTCTTT. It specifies CASRDRGRNTEAFF.

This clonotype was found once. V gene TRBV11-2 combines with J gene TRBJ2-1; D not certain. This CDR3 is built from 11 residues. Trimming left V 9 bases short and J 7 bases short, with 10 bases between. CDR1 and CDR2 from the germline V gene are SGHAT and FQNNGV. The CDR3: CASTRNNEQFF. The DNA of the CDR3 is TGTGCCAGTACCCGAAATAATGAGCAGTTCTTC.

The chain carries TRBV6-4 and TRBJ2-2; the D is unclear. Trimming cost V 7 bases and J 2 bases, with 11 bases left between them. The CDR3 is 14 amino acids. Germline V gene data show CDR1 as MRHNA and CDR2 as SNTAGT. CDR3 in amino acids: CASTPSGNTGELFF. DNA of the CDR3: TGTGCCAGCACCCCGTCGGGTAACACCGGGGAGCTGTTTTTT.

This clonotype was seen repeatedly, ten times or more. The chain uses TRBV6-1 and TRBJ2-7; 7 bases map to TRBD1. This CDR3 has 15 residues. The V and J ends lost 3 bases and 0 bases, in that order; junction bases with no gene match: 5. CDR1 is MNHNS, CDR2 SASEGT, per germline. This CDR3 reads CASSEPGQNSYEQYF. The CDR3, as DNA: TGTGCCAGCAGTGAGCCGGGACAGAACTCCTACGAGCAGTACTTC.

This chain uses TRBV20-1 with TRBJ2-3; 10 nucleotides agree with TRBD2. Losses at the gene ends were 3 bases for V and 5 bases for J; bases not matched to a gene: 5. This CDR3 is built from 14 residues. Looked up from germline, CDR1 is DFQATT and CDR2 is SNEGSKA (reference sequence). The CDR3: CSASKRGGEDTQYF. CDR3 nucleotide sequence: TGCAGTGCTAGTAAGCGGGGGGGAGAAGATACGCAGTATTTT.

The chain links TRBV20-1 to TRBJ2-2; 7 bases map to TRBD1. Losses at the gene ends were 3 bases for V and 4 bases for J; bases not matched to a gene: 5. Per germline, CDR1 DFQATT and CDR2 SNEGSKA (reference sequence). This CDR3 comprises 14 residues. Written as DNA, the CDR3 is TGCAGTGCTAGTAGTACAGGGGTCACCGGGGAGCTGTTTTTT. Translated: CSASSTGVTGELFF.

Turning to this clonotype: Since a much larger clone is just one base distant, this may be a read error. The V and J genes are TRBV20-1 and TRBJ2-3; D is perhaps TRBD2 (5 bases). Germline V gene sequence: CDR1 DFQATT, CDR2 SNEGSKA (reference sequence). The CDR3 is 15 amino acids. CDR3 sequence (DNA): TGCAGTACTAGAGATCCGATCGGTAGCACAGATACGCAGTATTTT. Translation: CSTRDPIGSTDTQYF.